The 8 T cell receptor beta chains below all came from one sample that was sequenced in a study of T cells after yellow fever vaccination. One entry per CDR3 protein, called by TCRdb with MiXCR from the 5' RACE reads. The sample shows 80,000 to 100,000 distinct CDR3 sequences, about 8.2% of them seen only once. The specimen was CD8+ T cells not binding an NS4B(214-222) dextramer, sorted from PBMCs, collected around 16 days after the first yellow fever vaccination. These receptors were taken from a young man who received the YFV17D yellow fever vaccine.

This rearrangement joins TRBV7-9 to TRBJ1-3, with 8 bases fitting TRBD1. In germline, CDR1 is SEHNR, CDR2 FQNEAQ (reference sequence). Losses at the gene ends were 3 bases for V and 0 bases for J; bases not matched to a gene: 1. The CDR3 extends over 15 amino acids. CDR3 nucleotides: TGTGCCAGCAGCTTGGACAGGGTCTCTGGAAACACCATATATTTT. Its translation is CASSLDRVSGNTIYF.

The rearrangement uses TRBV7-9 and TRBJ2-3; the match to TRBD2 covers 8 bases. The CDR3 length is 15 residues. Germline CDR1 and CDR2: SEHNR and FQNEAQ (reference sequence). V dropped 3 bases and J dropped 4; count of bases not matched to a gene: 6. CDR3 sequence: CASSFYGGVADTQYF. CDR3 nucleotide sequence: TGTGCCAGCAGCTTTTACGGGGGGGTCGCAGATACGCAGTATTTT.

The chain carries TRBV5-6 and TRBJ1-2, with a tentative D call TRBD1 (5 bases). Germline CDR1 is SGHDT and CDR2 is YYEEEE. Trimming shortened V by 4 bases and J by 2 bases, and 15 bases separated the two germline ends. This CDR3 is 15 amino acids long. This CDR3 reads CASSPGTLPNYGYTF. The CDR3, as DNA: TGTGCCAGCAGCCCCGGGACCCTCCCCAACTATGGCTACACCTTC. Together with reference TRBV5-6 and TRBJ1-2, the CDR3 gives the full variable domain: DAGVTQSPTHLIKTRGQQVTLRCSPKSGHDTVSWYQQALGQGPQFIFQYYEEEERQRGNFPDRFSGHQFPNYSSELNVNALLLGDSALYLCASSPGTLPNYGYTFGSGTRLTVV.

This clonotype was picked up a small number of times. This sequence joins TRBV12-3 or TRBV12-4 and TRBJ1-3, with D hard to call. Trimming removed 1 base from V and 2 bases from J, with 6 bases in between. CDR3 size: 14 residues. The CDR3 DNA sequence: TGTGCCAGCAGTTTAGGTGGGGCTGGAAACACCATATATTTT. It codes for CASSLGGAGNTIYF.

The chain combines TRBV7-8 with TRBJ1-1; D is possibly TRBD1 (5 bases). Germline V gene lookup returns CDR1 SGHVS and CDR2 FQNEAQ. The CDR3 covers 13 residues. V lost 0 bases and J 5 bases, leaving 7 bases between the germline ends. CDR3 loop: CASSLARGTEAFF. The CDR3 nucleotides read TGTGCCAGCAGCTTAGCGCGGGGGACTGAAGCTTTCTTT.

The J gene is TRBJ1-5, the V gene TRBV28, with 10 bases lining up with TRBD1. V shed 5 bases and J 6 bases; nucleotides not matched to a gene: 10. Germline lookup yields CDR1 MDHEN and CDR2 SYDVKM. CDR3 length: 16 amino acids. The CDR3 is CASSPTPGTGAQPQHF. CDR3 DNA: TGTGCCAGCAGTCCGACACCCGGGACAGGGGCTCAGCCCCAGCATTTT.

This clonotype was counted many times. The gene calls are TRBV7-2 and TRBJ1-1; 7 nucleotides agree with TRBD1. V dropped 5 bases and J dropped 5; count of bases not matched to a gene: 5. This CDR3 has 13 residues. The V gene's germline CDR1 is SGHTA and CDR2 FQGNSA. CDR3 bases: TGTGCCAGCAGCCTCAGGGGGGTGACTGAAGCTTTCTTT. It codes for CASSLRGVTEAFF.

The V call is TRBV12-3 or TRBV12-4, the J call TRBJ2-3; unclear D gene. The length of the CDR3 is 15 residues. V lost 5 bases and J 4 bases, leaving 16 bases between the germline ends. The CDR3 is CASSDPTLVPDTQYF. Written as DNA, the CDR3 is TGTGCCAGCAGTGACCCCACTTTAGTTCCAGATACGCAGTATTTT.